One sample yielded the 26 T cell receptor beta chains listed below, sequenced in a study of CD8 T cells in ankylosing spondylitis. TCRdb reprocessed the 5' RACE reads via MiXCR and lists one record per CDR3 protein. Of approximately 100,000 distinct CDR3 sequences in the sample, roughly 8.7% were seen once. The source material was blood, either unsorted or a sorted T cell fraction (not recorded which). These receptors were obtained from a male donor with ankylosing spondylitis or in good health (not recorded which).

The table lists this clonotype with many counts. V and J are TRBV20-1 and TRBJ1-1; 7 bases agree with TRBD1. Germline assignment: CDR1 DFQATT and CDR2 SNEGSKA (reference sequence). The length of the CDR3 is 13 residues. The ends lost 4 bases at V and 1 base at J; junction bases unmatched: 3. The CDR3 DNA is TGCAGTGCTAAGGGACAGACGAACACTGAAGCTTTCTTT. Translation gives CSAKGQTNTEAFF.

As regards this clonotype: Given a much more abundant clone one base away, this may be a read error. The V and J genes are TRBV7-2 and TRBJ2-1; D not certain. The CDR3 runs 13 residues. Trimming shortened V by 1 base and J by 8 bases, and 9 bases separated the two germline ends. Germline V gene sequence: CDR1 SGHTA, CDR2 FQGNSA. The CDR3 sequence is CTSSLGGNDEQFF. The CDR3 bases are TGTACCAGCAGCTTAGGGGGTAACGATGAGCAGTTCTTC.

Turning to this clonotype: An end of the junction does not agree with germline; a read error may underlie this. This chain links TRBV10-3 with TRBJ2-3, with D possibly TRBD1 on 6 matching bases. The CDR3 contains 12 residues. Looked up from germline, CDR1 is ENHRY and CDR2 is SYGVKD. The chain's CDR3 is CALRGSRDTQYF. The DNA of the CDR3 is TGTGCCCTCAGGGGCAGTCGAGATACGCAATATTTT.

To note about this clonotype: A clone one base away is much larger, so this may be a read error. The J gene is TRBJ2-5, the V gene TRBV29-1, with D tentatively TRBD2 (5 bases). The CDR3 is 13 residues long. CDR1 is SQVTM, CDR2 ANQGSEA, per germline. The V end was cut by 7 bases, the J end by 4 bases, with 16 bases between. The CDR3 here is CSAGVGVGETQYF. The CDR3 DNA reads TGCAGCGCTGGCGTCGGGGTAGGAGAGACCCAGTACTTC. The entire variable domain, with the rest obtained from reference TRBV29-1 and TRBJ2-5, is as follows: SAVISQKPSRDICQRGTSLTIQCQVDSQVTMMFWYRQQPGQSLTLIATANQGSEATYESGFVIDKFPISRPNLTFSTLTVSNMSPEDSSIYLCSAGVGVGETQYFGPGTRLLVL.

The table lists this clonotype with a few counts. The CDR3 DNA reads as TGTGCCAGCAGCCCCGTGAGGGTGCCTGGAAACACCATATATTTT. Protein: CASSPVRVPGNTIYF. The J gene is TRBJ1-3, the V gene TRBV7-2; D gene unclear. V was shortened by 5 bases and J by 2 bases, with 13 bases between the two germline ends. In germline, CDR1 is SGHTA, CDR2 FQGNSA. The CDR3 is 15 residues long.

This clonotype was found many times. The chain has TRBV5-1 and TRBJ1-5; 10 nucleotides match TRBD1. This CDR3 region has 16 residues. Per the germline V gene, CDR1 is SGHRS and CDR2 is YFSETQ. V shed 0 bases and J 5 bases; nucleotides not matched to a gene: 5. CDR3 DNA: TGCGCCAGCAGCTTGGGGGAGACAGGGGGCTATCAGCCCCAGCATTTT. It specifies CASSLGETGGYQPQHF.

At least ten counts were recorded for this clonotype. The V gene is TRBV7-8, the J gene TRBJ2-2; D is undetermined. The V gene's germline CDR1 is SGHVS and CDR2 FQNEAQ. The CDR3 length is 15 residues. The V gene lost 3 bases and the J gene lost 6 bases, with 14 bases spanning the gap. CDR3: CASSLPRGGSGELFF. CDR3 nucleotide sequence: TGTGCCAGCAGCTTGCCCCGCGGCGGTTCCGGGGAGCTGTTTTTT.

This clonotype was seen repeatedly, ten times or more. This chain connects TRBV19 to TRBJ1-1, with TRBD1 matching over 7 bases. Trimming at V came to 6 bases and at J to 5 bases, leaving 6 bases not matched to a gene. Germline V lookup: CDR1 LNHDA, CDR2 SQIVND (reference sequence). This CDR3 region has 13 residues. The CDR3 region is CASSSGGRTEAFF. DNA for the CDR3: TGTGCCAGTAGCTCAGGGGGGCGAACTGAAGCTTTCTTT.

This clonotype has more than one count but fewer than ten. The V call is TRBV7-9, the J call TRBJ2-7, with 10 positions matching TRBD2. The CDR3 contains 15 residues. V gave up 5 bases and J gave up 0 bases; unmatched junction bases: 4. CDR1 SEHNR and CDR2 FQNEAQ come from the germline V gene (reference sequence). DNA for the CDR3: TGTGCCAGCAGCCGTAGCGGGAGGAGCTCCTACGAGCAGTACTTC. Protein product: CASSRSGRSSYEQYF.

This clonotype showed up many times. The chain has TRBV21-1 and TRBJ2-7; TRBD2, as called in the table, went unchecked against the DNA. TRBV21-1 is noted as a pseudogene. The CDR3 contains 21 residues. The CDR3 spells CASSKVACRFSGRRAPYEQYF. The CDR3 coding sequence is TGTGCCAGCAGCAAAGTTGCGTGTAGGTTTAGCGGGAGGAGGGCTCCCTACGAGCAGTACTTC.

This clonotype was counted ten times or more. The chain joins TRBV4-3 to TRBJ2-2; D assignment may be TRBD1 or TRBD2 (5 bases each). Trimming took off 1 base at V and 4 bases at J, with 7 bases between the two ends. The CDR3 has 14 amino acids. Germline CDR1 LGHNA, CDR2 YSLEER. The CDR3 region is CASSQVGGTGELFF. The CDR3 nucleotides are TGCGCCAGCAGCCAAGTTGGGGGCACCGGGGAGCTGTTTTTT.

The chain employs TRBV6-1 and TRBJ2-1; 9 bases fit TRBD2. With 0 bases clipped from V and 14 bases from J, the junction kept 5 bases outside the gene matches. Germline V CDR1 and CDR2: MNHNS, SASEGT. This CDR3 comprises 13 residues. The CDR3 spells CASSEAGLAGKFF. In DNA, the CDR3 is TGTGCCAGCAGTGAAGCGGGCCTAGCGGGGAAGTTCTTC.

This clonotype was recorded only once. The CDR3 DNA reads as TGTGCCAGCAGCTTAAACAGGGGTTACGAGCAGTACTTC. It specifies CASSLNRGYEQYF. This chain links TRBV7-2 with TRBJ2-7, with TRBD1 matching over 7 bases. Trimming removed 2 bases from V and 4 bases from J; junction bases left unmatched: 2. Per the germline V gene, CDR1 is SGHTA and CDR2 is FQGNSA. This CDR3 is 13 amino acids long.

The chain joins TRBV6-2 or TRBV6-3 to TRBJ2-3; TRBD2 agrees at 14 bases. Germline CDR1 MNHEY, CDR2 SVGEGT. Losses at the gene ends were 6 bases for V and 3 bases for J; bases not matched to a gene: 2. The CDR3 extends over 15 amino acids. CDR3 sequence reads: CASSRTSGRTDTQYF. In nucleotides, the CDR3 is TGTGCCAGCAGCCGGACTAGCGGGAGGACAGATACGCAGTATTTT.

This clonotype was recorded a few times. The rearrangement uses TRBV20-1 and TRBJ2-5, with 12 bases matching TRBD2. The germline gives CDR1 DFQATT, CDR2 SNEGSKA (reference sequence). V trimming: 5 bases; J trimming: 7 bases; junction bases outside the gene matches: 11. This CDR3 contains 15 residues. Here the CDR3 DNA reads TGCAGTGCTTCCGGACTAGCGGGATCGTCTGGGACCCAGTACTTC. Translating gives CSASGLAGSSGTQYF.

This clonotype was counted ten times or more. The rearrangement links TRBV12-3 or TRBV12-4 to TRBJ2-7; D is undetermined. Trimming took off 2 bases at V and 0 bases at J, with 5 bases between the two ends. The length of the CDR3 is 13 residues. The chain's CDR3 is CASSLYGSYEQYF. CDR3 coding DNA: TGTGCCAGCAGTTTATATGGCTCCTACGAGCAGTACTTC.

This clonotype was observed at least ten times. The junction and the germline gene differ at one end; a read error may be behind it. CDR3 sequence: CSAKGQPVANYGYTF. The CDR3 coding sequence is TGCAGCGCTAAGGGACAGCCCGTAGCTAACTATGGCTACACCTTC. The V gene is TRBV20-1, the J gene TRBJ1-2, with 7 bases fitting TRBD1. Per germline, CDR1 DFQATT and CDR2 SNEGSKA (reference sequence). CDR3 size: 15 residues.

The table lists this clonotype with many counts. The chain combines TRBV28 with TRBJ2-1; the D gene is possibly TRBD2 (5 bases). The V gene lost 5 bases and the J gene lost 15 bases, with 17 bases spanning the gap. The CDR3 is 12 amino acids. Germline lookup yields CDR1 MDHEN and CDR2 SYDVKM. The chain's CDR3 is CASSPAGSPRFF. CDR3 DNA: TGTGCCAGCAGTCCCGCGGGCTCCCCGAGGTTCTTC.

This clonotype was found many times. This rearrangement joins TRBV5-1 to TRBJ2-4; maybe TRBD1 (5 bases). Germline V gene sequence: CDR1 SGHRS, CDR2 YFSETQ. V was shortened by 0 bases and J by 0 bases, with 7 bases between the two germline ends. This CDR3 is built from 15 residues. CDR3 DNA sequence: TGCGCCAGCAGCTTGGATGGGGCAGCCAAAAACATTCAGTACTTC. Translated, it gives CASSLDGAAKNIQYF.

Ten or more counts support this clonotype. The rearrangement links TRBV12-3 or TRBV12-4 to TRBJ2-2; 10 positions match TRBD1. V dropped 6 bases and J dropped 3; count of bases not matched to a gene: 1. The CDR3 contains 14 residues. CDR3 sequence: CASRGTGDTGELFF. Here the CDR3 DNA reads TGTGCCAGCAGGGGGACAGGGGACACCGGGGAGCTGTTTTTT.

This chain joins TRBV7-2 and TRBJ2-2; maybe TRBD1 (6 bases). With 6 bases removed from V and 5 bases from J, the gap between germline ends came to 13 bases. Germline-derived CDR1 and CDR2 are SGHTA and FQGNSA. The CDR3 loop spans 14 amino acids. The CDR3 sequence: CASRRGQLTGELFF. DNA of the CDR3: TGTGCCAGCAGGCGTGGACAGCTTACCGGGGAGCTGTTTTTT.

This clonotype was observed at least ten times. The rearrangement links TRBV5-6 to TRBJ1-4; D gene uncertain. This CDR3 contains 14 residues. V was shortened by 6 bases and J by 4 bases, with 13 bases between the two germline ends. In germline, CDR1 is SGHDT, CDR2 YYEEEE. The CDR3 reads CASTYRLDNEKLFF. The DNA for the CDR3 is TGTGCCAGCACCTACCGTCTGGATAATGAAAAACTGTTTTTT.

This clonotype has ten or more counts. The chain recombines TRBV7-2 with TRBJ2-7; 8 nucleotides align to TRBD2. V lost 3 bases and J lost 6; bases outside the gene matches: 7. The germline V gene encodes CDR1 SGHTA and CDR2 FQGNSA. The CDR3 runs to 14 residues. The CDR3 DNA follows: TGTGCCAGCAGCTTCATAGCGGGGCTCGCCGAGCAGTACTTC. It translates to CASSFIAGLAEQYF.

This clonotype was seen repeatedly, ten times or more. V gene TRBV29-1 combines with J gene TRBJ2-2; tentatively, D is TRBD1 (5 bases). The CDR3 contains 16 residues. The germline CDR1 and CDR2 sequences are SQVTM and ANQGSEA. The V gene lost 0 bases and the J gene lost 4 bases, with 15 bases spanning the gap. The CDR3 DNA is TGCAGCGTTGAAGATCTTGGACATCGGGCCACCGGGGAGCTGTTTTTT. Protein product: CSVEDLGHRATGELFF.

This clonotype showed up just a few times. J is TRBJ2-1 and V is TRBV7-2, with D unresolved. V lost 0 bases, J lost 8 bases, and 8 bases lay in between. Germline V gene data show CDR1 as SGHTA and CDR2 as FQGNSA. CDR3 size: 13 residues. The CDR3 coding sequence is TGTGCCAGCAGCTTAGCGACCGGGTATGAGCAGTTCTTC. Its translation is CASSLATGYEQFF.

This clonotype has ten or more counts. The chain is built from TRBV20-1 and TRBJ1-1, with unresolved D. Germline-derived CDR1 and CDR2 are DFQATT and SNEGSKA (reference sequence). Trimming removed 2 bases at V and 6 bases at J, with 10 bases between. The CDR3 loop spans 12 amino acids. In DNA, the CDR3 is TGCAGTGCTAGACTCGTTGGCGCTGAAGCTTTCTTT. It specifies CSARLVGAEAFF.